The 20 T cell receptor beta chains below were found in one sample sequenced in a study of CXCR3-negative and CXCR3-positive naive CD8 T cells. The libraries of TRB cDNA were prepared using 5' RACE with UMI labels. TCRdb re-called the 5' RACE reads; one entry per CDR3 protein, DNA not given. This table holds about 82,000 distinct CDR3 sequences. The specimen was naive CXCR3- CD8+ T cells from blood. Noted subset: CD45RO-CCR7+CD27+CD95- naive CD8+ T cells lacking CXCR3 (TNR3-). These receptor sequences come from a human donor in good health. Some clones in this sample may be carry-over from other donors' samples.

CDR3 in amino acids: CSTREGADYEQYF. The V and J genes are TRBV20-1 and TRBJ2-7; TCRdb's D call, TRBD1, is unchecked because there is no DNA. CDR1 and CDR2 from the germline V gene are DFQATT and SNEGSKA (reference sequence). This CDR3 contains 13 residues.

The chain employs TRBV6-2 or TRBV6-3 and TRBJ2-1; TCRdb's D call, TRBD2, is unchecked because there is no DNA. The CDR3 runs 14 residues. Germline-derived CDR1 and CDR2 are MNHEY and SVGEGT. The CDR3 is CASRLAGGRNEQFF.

The chain links TRBV12-3 or TRBV12-4 to TRBJ2-7; TCRdb outputs TRBD1, but without DNA this stays unchecked. CDR3 length: 12 amino acids. CDR3 loop: CASRPEGYEQYF.

The chain uses TRBV12-3 or TRBV12-4 and TRBJ2-7; TCRdb's D call, TRBD1, is unchecked because there is no DNA. The CDR3 loop spans 13 amino acids. The CDR3 here is CASSHTGSHEQYF.

This rearrangement joins TRBV5-6 to TRBJ2-7; without DNA, the TCRdb call of TRBD1 cannot be checked. Germline lookup yields CDR1 SGHDT and CDR2 YYEEEE. The CDR3 covers 16 residues. CDR3 region: CASSSRTETPSDEQYF. Combining the CDR3 with reference TRBV5-6 and TRBJ2-7 gives the whole variable domain DAGVTQSPTHLIKTRGQQVTLRCSPKSGHDTVSWYQQALGQGPQFIFQYYEEEERQRGNFPDRFSGHQFPNYSSELNVNALLLGDSALYLCASSSRTETPSDEQYFGPGTRLTVT.

The chain uses TRBV10-3 and TRBJ1-2; TCRdb's assignment of TRBD1 cannot be checked, as there is no DNA. The CDR3 contains 15 residues. Germline V gives CDR1 ENHRY, CDR2 SYGVKD. CDR3: CAISDLNPQTGGYTF.

This sequence joins TRBV18 and TRBJ1-2; absent DNA, TCRdb's TRBD1 call cannot be checked. Germline values: CDR1 KGHSH, CDR2 LQKENI. This CDR3 is 17 amino acids long. The CDR3 sequence: CASSPWDSEMTDYGYTF.

The chain combines TRBV6-6 with TRBJ1-5; without DNA, the TCRdb call of TRBD1 cannot be checked. The CDR3 is 17 residues long. Germline V gene data show CDR1 as MNHNY and CDR2 as SVGAGI (reference sequence). The chain's CDR3 is CASSYPASPYSNQPQHF.

The chain combines TRBV25-1 with TRBJ2-7. Germline V CDR1 and CDR2: MGHDK, SYGVNS. CDR3 length: 12 residues. The CDR3 here is CASSDYSYEQYF.

The chain joins TRBV20-1 to TRBJ2-7; as DNA is missing, the TRBD2 call by TCRdb cannot be tested. Looked up from germline, CDR1 is DFQATT and CDR2 is SNEGSKA (reference sequence). The CDR3 contains 13 residues. CDR3 sequence reads: CSATLAGNYEQYF.

CDR3 sequence: CASSPPGPYNEQFF. The chain employs TRBV18 and TRBJ2-1. CDR3 length equals 14 residues. The germline gives CDR1 KGHSH, CDR2 LQKENI. The whole variable domain, remainder taken from reference TRBV18 and TRBJ2-1, is NAGVMQNPRHLVRRRGQEARLRCSPMKGHSHVYWYRQLPEEGLKFMVYLQKENIIDESGMPKERFSAEFPKEGPSILRIQQVVRGDSAAYFCASSPPGPYNEQFFGPGTRLTVL.

V usage is TRBV5-1 and J usage is TRBJ2-3; TCRdb names TRBD1, which stays unverified in the absence of DNA. This CDR3 comprises 19 residues. Germline values: CDR1 SGHRS, CDR2 YFSETQ. The CDR3 spells CASMPGPSFAVSGSDTQYF.

This CDR3 reads CASSLVDSIQETQYF. The chain employs TRBV7-9 and TRBJ2-5. The CDR3 covers 15 residues. From germline, CDR1 is SEHNR and CDR2 FQNEAQ (reference sequence).

CDR3: CASSFGGTSGDF. The rearrangement joins TRBV5-1 to TRBJ2-1; with no DNA, the TCRdb D assignment of TRBD2 cannot be verified. CDR1 is SGHRS and CDR2 is YFSETQ in the germline V gene. The CDR3 has 12 amino acids.

The V gene is TRBV25-1, the J gene TRBJ1-2. This CDR3 is built from 12 residues. Germline V CDR1 and CDR2: MGHDK, SYGVNS. The CDR3 sequence is CASSASNLGYTF.

The rearrangement links TRBV29-1 to TRBJ2-7; TCRdb designates TRBD1, a call that cannot be tested without DNA. The CDR3 has 13 residues. CDR1 is SQVTM and CDR2 is ANQGSEA in the germline V gene. The CDR3 region is CSVGGTGGHEQYF.

The gene calls are TRBV7-2 and TRBJ2-7; TCRdb returns TRBD1, unconfirmable since there is no DNA. Germline lookup yields CDR1 SGHTA and CDR2 FQGNSA. The CDR3 totals 14 residues. This chain's CDR3 is CASSPQGADYEQYF.

The chain recombines TRBV29-1 with TRBJ2-1; TCRdb's D gene call, TRBD2, goes unchecked for lack of DNA. The V gene's germline CDR1 is SQVTM and CDR2 ANQGSEA. The CDR3 is 15 residues long. The CDR3 sequence is CSVETGGQAYNEQFF.

The rearrangement uses TRBV12-3 or TRBV12-4 and TRBJ2-5. The CDR3 runs to 11 residues. CDR3: CASSTLGTQYF.

This CDR3 reads CASSPDSNQETQYF. The V and J genes are TRBV11-3 and TRBJ2-5; no DNA is available, so the TRBD2 call from TCRdb remains unchecked. This CDR3 is built from 14 residues. The V gene's germline CDR1 is SGHNT and CDR2 YENEEA.